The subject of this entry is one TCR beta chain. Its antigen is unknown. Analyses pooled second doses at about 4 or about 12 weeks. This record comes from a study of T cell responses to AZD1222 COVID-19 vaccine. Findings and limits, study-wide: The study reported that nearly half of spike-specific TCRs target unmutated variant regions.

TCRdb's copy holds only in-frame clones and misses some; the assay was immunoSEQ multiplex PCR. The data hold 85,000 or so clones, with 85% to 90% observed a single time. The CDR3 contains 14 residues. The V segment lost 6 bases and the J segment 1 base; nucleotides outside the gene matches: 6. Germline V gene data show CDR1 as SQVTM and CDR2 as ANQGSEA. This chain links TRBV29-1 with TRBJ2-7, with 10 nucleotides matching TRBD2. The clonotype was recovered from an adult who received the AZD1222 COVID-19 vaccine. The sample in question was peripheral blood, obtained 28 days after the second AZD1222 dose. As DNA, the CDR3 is TGCAGCGTCCAACCAGCGGGAGGGTCCTACGAGCAGTACTTC. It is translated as CSVQPAGGSYEQYF.